A single sample gave rise to the 29 T cell receptor beta chains below, sequenced in a study of low-dose radiotherapy and immunotherapy resistance in tumors. The time point here: after trial treatment. Treatment described: LDRT plus nivolumab, ipilimumab, low-dose cyclophosphamide and aspirin (RACIN trial). Amplification, which lasted around 22 PCR cycles, used a constant-region primer and V-primer adapter to amplify TCRs. TCRdb processed the reads anew with MiXCR; each CDR3 protein has one entry. The data contain some 52,000 distinct CDR3 sequences, approximately 33% of them seen just once; the ten biggest clones take up roughly 8%. Sample: PBMCs, taken after low-dose radiotherapy plus immunotherapy. These receptors were obtained from a male donor with rectosigmoid adenocarcinoma.

This sequence joins TRBV6-1 and TRBJ1-2, with no clear D. Trimming left V 6 bases short and J 8 bases short, with 25 bases between. Germline V gives CDR1 MNHNS, CDR2 SASEGT. CDR3 size: 16 residues. The CDR3 bases are TGTGCCAGCAGCCCTACCACTGGGATGTCCGCTGGAGGCTACACCTTC. Translation gives CASSPTTGMSAGGYTF.

This clonotype was counted once. The chain couples TRBV7-6 to TRBJ2-3; TRBD2 matches 8 bases. Germline CDR1 SGHVS, CDR2 FNYEAQ. The CDR3 totals 16 residues. J gave up 5 bases and V 3 bases, and 10 bases lay outside the gene matches. CDR3 nucleotide sequence: TGTGCCAGCAGCTTCAGGTCAGCGGGAGAGGGAGATACGCAGTATTTT. Residues: CASSFRSAGEGDTQYF.

This clonotype was seen ten or more times. This sequence joins TRBV2 and TRBJ2-5; a weak D match, TRBD1 (5 bases). Trimming left V 4 bases short and J 7 bases short, with 13 bases between. Germline V gene data show CDR1 as SNHLY and CDR2 as FYNNEI. CDR3 size: 13 residues. The CDR3 here is CASSGGPVGTQYF. CDR3 in DNA: TGTGCCAGCAGTGGGGGCCCCGTGGGGACCCAGTACTTC. Full variable domain (remainder filled in from reference TRBV2 and TRBJ2-5): EPEVTQTPSHQVTQMGQEVILRCVPISNHLYFYWYRQILGQKVEFLVSFYNNEISEKSEIFDDQFSVERPDGSNFTLKIRSTKLEDSAMYFCASSGGPVGTQYFGPGTRLLVL.

The table lists this clonotype with many counts. A far larger clone is just one base off, so this is likely a read error. The V and J genes are TRBV5-1 and TRBJ2-7; unclear D gene. CDR3 length: 11 amino acids. Germline V gene lookup returns CDR1 SGHRS and CDR2 YFSETQ. CDR3 sequence: CASSPAYEQYF. In DNA, the CDR3 is TGTGCCAGCAGCCCAGCCTACGAGCAGTACTTC.

Only a few counts were recorded for this clonotype. The rearrangement uses TRBV6-2 or TRBV6-3 and TRBJ2-2; D assignment may be TRBD1 or TRBD2 (6 bases each). V was shortened by 6 bases and J by 0 bases, with 11 bases between the two germline ends. The CDR3 sequence is 15 residues long. In germline, CDR1 is MNHEY, CDR2 SVGEGT. The CDR3: CASRTGAANTGELFF. The DNA of the CDR3 is TGTGCCAGCAGAACGGGGGCCGCGAACACCGGGGAGCTGTTTTTT.

With regard to this clonotype: Being one base from a much bigger clone, this may be a read error. The chain combines TRBV6-6 with TRBJ2-1; D might be TRBD2 (6 bases). CDR1 and CDR2 (germline): MNHNY, SVGAGI (reference sequence). The CDR3 sequence is 16 residues long. V lost 0 bases and J lost 8, with 17 bases in between. CDR3 loop: CASSYSTYGGMYEQFF. The CDR3, as DNA: TGTGCCAGCAGTTACTCGACCTATGGGGGGATGTATGAGCAGTTCTTC.

The gene calls are TRBV10-3 and TRBJ2-3, with 11 bases fitting TRBD2. The J segment lost 5 bases and the V segment lost 1 base, leaving 5 bases of the junction unmatched. Germline-derived CDR1 and CDR2 are ENHRY and SYGVKD. The CDR3 extends over 16 amino acids. CDR3 region: CAISECLAGGQDTQYF. CDR3 DNA sequence: TGTGCCATCAGTGAGTGCCTAGCGGGGGGTCAAGATACGCAGTATTTT.

Ten or more counts support this clonotype. V gene TRBV12-3 or TRBV12-4 combines with J gene TRBJ2-1; D unclear. This CDR3 has 11 amino acids. V was trimmed by 4 bases and J by 10 bases, leaving 8 bases between them. The chain's CDR3 is CASSYGYEQFF. In DNA, the CDR3 is TGTGCCAGCAGTTACGGATACGAGCAGTTCTTC.

The chain uses TRBV10-3 and TRBJ2-7; no clear D gene. From germline, CDR1 is ENHRY and CDR2 SYGVKD. This CDR3 region has 11 residues. V dropped 6 bases and J dropped 6 bases, with 9 bases sitting between them. The CDR3 is CAIRGIFEQYF. As DNA, the CDR3 is TGTGCCATCAGGGGGATTTTCGAGCAGTACTTC.

For this clonotype: A far larger clone is off by one base, so a read error is likely. The rearrangement links TRBV6-1 to TRBJ1-2; D gene ambiguous. The CDR3 totals 15 residues. V was clipped by 5 bases and J by 2 bases, with 15 bases between them. CDR1 MNHNS and CDR2 SASEGT come from the germline V gene. The DNA for the CDR3 is TGTGCCAGCAGTTACGTACTCGGGGAGAACTATGGCTACACCTTC. This gives the protein CASSYVLGENYGYTF.

This clonotype was counted once. The genes are TRBV5-1 and TRBJ2-2, with 7 bases identical to TRBD2. The CDR3 consists of 16 residues. Trimming removed 7 bases from V and 7 bases from J; junction bases left unmatched: 16. Germline CDR1 SGHRS, CDR2 YFSETQ. The CDR3 reads CASSQQPGGSGGELFF. DNA for the CDR3: TGCGCCAGCTCCCAACAGCCGGGAGGTTCAGGCGGGGAGCTGTTTTTT.

The V gene is TRBV20-1, the J gene TRBJ2-3; tentatively, D is TRBD1 or TRBD2 (5 bases each). Trimming removed 3 bases at V and 3 bases at J, with 16 bases between. CDR3 length equals 15 residues. Germline V gene lookup returns CDR1 DFQATT and CDR2 SNEGSKA (reference sequence). The CDR3 DNA is TGCAGTGCTAGCCTTGGACCCTGGGGGACAGATACGCAGTATTTT. This sequence encodes CSASLGPWGTDTQYF.

Ten or more counts support this clonotype. V usage is TRBV18 and J usage is TRBJ1-1; D is possibly TRBD1 (6 bases). V lost 5 bases and J 0 bases, leaving 22 bases between the germline ends. The CDR3 is made up of 18 amino acids. CDR1 KGHSH and CDR2 LQKENI come from the germline V gene. The CDR3 region is CASSLNNGGAGMNTEAFF. CDR3 nucleotide sequence: TGTGCCAGCTCATTAAACAATGGGGGCGCAGGAATGAACACTGAAGCTTTCTTT.

This clonotype was recorded many times. The chain recombines TRBV12-3 or TRBV12-4 with TRBJ2-7; TRBD2 matches at 10 bases. CDR3 length: 16 residues. The V gene end was trimmed by 0 bases and the J gene end by 7 bases; junction bases not matched to a gene: 9. CDR3 in amino acids: CASSLAGTSDLTEQYF. CDR3 sequence (DNA): TGTGCCAGCAGTTTAGCGGGGACTAGCGACCTTACGGAGCAGTACTTC.

As regards this clonotype: This probably arose from a read error, given a far larger clone one base away. The V gene is TRBV27, the J gene TRBJ2-3; the match to TRBD1 covers 9 bases. CDR1 and CDR2 from the germline V gene are MNHEY and SMNVEV (reference sequence). CDR3 length equals 15 residues. DNA for the CDR3: TGTGCCACCAGCCGAACCGGGACAGGGAAGGATACGCAGTGTTTT. This translates into CATSRTGTGKDTQCF.

The table lists this clonotype with many counts. The chain employs TRBV7-9 and TRBJ2-7, with 7 bases matching TRBD2. The trim removed 1 base at V and 2 bases at J, leaving 5 bases unmatched. Germline V gives CDR1 SEHNR, CDR2 FQNEAQ (reference sequence). The CDR3 length is 15 residues. The CDR3 is CASSLGGGTTYEQYF. DNA for the CDR3: TGTGCCAGCAGCTTAGGGGGAGGGACCACCTACGAGCAGTACTTC.

The table lists this clonotype with many counts. The chain employs TRBV12-5 and TRBJ2-1; 13 nucleotides align to TRBD2. Germline trimming cut 4 bases from V and 4 bases from J; bases unmatched to any gene: 4. CDR1 and CDR2 (germline): LGHNT, FRNRAP. CDR3 length: 16 amino acids. CDR3 in amino acids: CASGSGLAGEYNEQFF. The CDR3 nucleotides read TGTGCTAGTGGTTCAGGACTAGCGGGGGAATACAATGAGCAGTTCTTC.

This clonotype was detected ten times or more. This chain joins TRBV2 and TRBJ1-6; D unclear. V was clipped by 5 bases and J by 9 bases, with 11 bases between them. Looked up from germline, CDR1 is SNHLY and CDR2 is FYNNEI. CDR3 size: 13 residues. CDR3 coding DNA: TGTGCCAGCAGTCGCGCAATGGTTTCACCCCTCCACTTT. As protein: CASSRAMVSPLHF.

This clonotype came up many times. V usage is TRBV7-9 and J usage is TRBJ1-3, with no clear D. The CDR3 has 14 amino acids. Trimming cost V 5 bases and J 1 base, with 9 bases left between them. Germline lookup yields CDR1 SEHNR and CDR2 FQNEAQ (reference sequence). CDR3 in DNA: TGTGCCAGCAGCGTGAAAGGGTCTGGAAACACCATATATTTT. Encoded protein: CASSVKGSGNTIYF.

This clonotype was detected ten times or more. V gene TRBV11-2 combines with J gene TRBJ1-2; TRBD1 might be the D (5 bases). V lost 0 bases and J 5 bases, leaving 13 bases between the germline ends. This CDR3 spans 15 amino acids. Per germline, CDR1 SGHAT and CDR2 FQNNGV. CDR3 nucleotide sequence: TGTGCCAGCAGCTTAGAAAGAAGAGGGGATTATGGCTACACCTTC. This gives the protein CASSLERRGDYGYTF.

Concerning this clonotype: A junction end diverges from the germline sequence, so it may reflect a read error. V and J are TRBV5-1 and TRBJ2-7, with 7 bases identical to TRBD1. The CDR3 sequence is 14 residues long. Germline V gene sequence: CDR1 SGHRS, CDR2 YFSETQ. CDR3 residues: CASSLGTASYEQYF. DNA of the CDR3: TGTGCCAGCAGCCTCGGGACAGCCTCCTACGAGCAGTACTTC.

This clonotype was counted ten times or more. The chain uses TRBV28 and TRBJ1-6; D uncertain. Trimming took off 2 bases at V and 0 bases at J, with 8 bases between the two ends. CDR1 is MDHEN, CDR2 SYDVKM, per germline. The CDR3 consists of 16 residues. CDR3 in amino acids: CASSLVPSSYNSPLHF. Written as DNA, the CDR3 is TGTGCCAGCAGTTTAGTGCCGAGCTCCTATAATTCACCCCTCCACTTT.

The J gene is TRBJ2-2, the V gene TRBV6-5; TRBD2 matches at 9 bases. The CDR3 has 15 residues. V dropped 6 bases and J dropped 3; count of bases not matched to a gene: 5. Germline-derived CDR1 and CDR2 are MNHEY and SVGAGI. The CDR3 loop reads CASRLTSGYTGELFF. DNA of the CDR3: TGTGCCAGCAGATTGACTAGCGGATACACCGGGGAGCTGTTTTTT.

This chain connects TRBV12-3 or TRBV12-4 to TRBJ2-6, with TRBD1 matching over 12 bases. Losses at the gene ends were 11 bases for V and 4 bases for J; bases not matched to a gene: 15. This CDR3 has 18 residues. CDR3 sequence reads: CALHPPGQGASGANVLTF. DNA of the CDR3: TGTGCCTTACACCCCCCGGGACAGGGGGCTTCAGGGGCCAACGTCCTGACTTTC.

This clonotype was counted a few times. The chain is built from TRBV29-1 and TRBJ2-1; 7 bases are a match to TRBD2. V shed 3 bases and J 3 bases; nucleotides not matched to a gene: 5. CDR1 is SQVTM, CDR2 ANQGSEA, per germline. The CDR3 is 14 amino acids. CDR3 bases: TGCAGCGTTGACCTAAGCGGGATCTACAATGAGCAGTTCTTC. Its translation: CSVDLSGIYNEQFF.

This clonotype has a handful of counts. V gene TRBV2 combines with J gene TRBJ1-1; 8 bases align to TRBD1. V lost 6 bases and J lost 11; bases outside the gene matches: 8. Germline-derived CDR1 and CDR2 are SNHLY and FYNNEI. The CDR3 has 12 amino acids. The CDR3 spells CASRSDRGFAFF. CDR3 DNA sequence: TGTGCCAGCAGATCAGACAGGGGCTTTGCTTTCTTT.

This clonotype was counted at least ten times. V is TRBV28 and J is TRBJ1-2; D remains ambiguous. V was shortened by 8 bases and J by 0 bases, with 7 bases between the two germline ends. The germline V gene encodes CDR1 MDHEN and CDR2 SYDVKM. CDR3 length equals 12 residues. This chain's CDR3 is CASGSTNYGYTF. The CDR3 DNA follows: TGTGCCAGCGGGTCAACTAACTATGGCTACACCTTC.

This clonotype was seen ten or more times. The chain has TRBV15 and TRBJ1-1, with D hard to call. CDR1 LNHNV and CDR2 YYDKDF come from the germline V gene (reference sequence). This CDR3 contains 14 residues. The ends were cut back, 0 bases at V and 0 bases at J, with 5 bases in the middle. The chain's CDR3 is CATSRDWVNTEAFF. In DNA, the CDR3 is TGTGCCACCAGCAGAGATTGGGTGAACACTGAAGCTTTCTTT.

This clonotype occurred many times. This sequence joins TRBV7-2 and TRBJ2-7; 8 nucleotides line up with TRBD1. CDR3 length: 14 residues. Germline CDR1 SGHTA, CDR2 FQGNSA. V was pared by 5 bases and J by 7 bases, with 10 bases of the junction left unmatched. CDR3 sequence: CASSPRQGLGEQYF. The CDR3 nucleotides read TGTGCCAGCAGCCCACGACAGGGGTTAGGGGAGCAGTACTTC.